The source of this TCR beta chain is a study of T cell responses to AZD1222 COVID-19 vaccine. About this clone itself: Its antigen is undetermined.

Clones were read by immunoSEQ multiplex PCR, and TCRdb kept only the in-frame ones, dropping some. Of about 180,000 clones listed, less than 95% are singletons. Study results and caveats: Spike was spanned by vaccine-associated CD4 TCRs, with dominance at 160-218 and 743-854. Repertoires were obtained solely post-peak T cell response. Vaccination with two AZD1222 doses was followed by a rise in Spike-specific TCR breadth and depth.

Germline V CDR1 and CDR2: SGHKS, YYEKEE (reference sequence). V was shortened by 2 bases and J by 8 bases, with 13 bases between the two germline ends. The CDR3 is 14 amino acids. Specimen: peripheral blood, collected on day 0 of AZD1222 vaccination. The sequence came from an adult in good health. The chain links TRBV5-5 to TRBJ1-4; the D gene is possibly TRBD1 (5 bases). The CDR3 here is CASSFGGYREKLFF. CDR3 in DNA: TGTGCCAGCAGCTTTGGGGGTTATCGCGAAAAACTGTTTTTT.